The entry that follows covers one T cell receptor beta chain sequence. Seattle cases were enrolled at active infection and followed longitudinally. This entry comes from a study of blood T cell repertoires in COVID-19. As for the study in general: The United States, Italy and Spain supplied acute and convalescent COVID-19 samples. PBMCs, B-cell-depleted T cells, or T cells were the source of the cDNA or gDNA that made up the material.

The authors' processing: It was from reference gene primer amplification that nucleated cell counts were estimated. The data were produced by immunoSEQ multiplex PCR, yet TCRdb's version contains in-frame clones alone and is incomplete. V and J calls plus clone size are reproduced from that table; the DNA served to infer D and trimming. The sample holds around 68,000 clones; around 88% are singletons and the top ten take about 15%. Sequencing was carried out using peripheral blood. This receptor was identified in a man aged 35 to 55 with COVID-19, enrolled during active disease.

In DNA form, the CDR3 reads TGTGCCAGCAGTTTTGTCAGGGGCACTAATGAAAAACTGTTTTTT. It specifies CASSFVRGTNEKLFF. This sequence joins TRBV27 and TRBJ1-4, with a weak D call TRBD1 (6 bases). The CDR3 has 15 amino acids. Germline CDR1 reads MNHEY; CDR2 reads SMNVEV (reference sequence). The ends were cut back, 3 bases at V and 2 bases at J, with 10 bases in the middle.